The rows below give T cell receptor beta chains drawn from one sample of a study of T cell responses to AZD1222 COVID-19 vaccine. Here immunoSEQ multiplex PCR was the method, and the copy in TCRdb shows in-frame clones only, minus some. Counted here are approximately 100,000 clones, roughly nine tenths occurring once; the ten biggest clones make up 15% to 20%. The sample here was peripheral blood, taken on day 0 of AZD1222 vaccination. These TCRs come from an adult in good health. CDR3s include the opening cysteine and the closing phenylalanine or tryptophan. Fields, in order: D gene, V gene, J gene, clone size, CDR3 DNA, CDR3 protein. The D gene is left open where the match is weak. Rows give clone size only sometimes, using once, few, many, or a class for an expanded clone.

D gene: -
V gene: TRBV7-9
J gene: TRBJ2-7
clone size: -
CDR3 DNA: TGTGCCAGCAGCCCCCAAATAGACTACGAGCAGTACTTC
CDR3 protein: CASSPQIDYEQYF

D gene: -
V gene: TRBV11-1
J gene: TRBJ1-1
clone size: -
CDR3 DNA: TGTGCCAGCAGCCAGACCCCCGGGAGGCCGGAGGCTTTCTTT
CDR3 protein: CASSQTPGRPEAFF

D gene: TRBD1
V gene: TRBV18
J gene: TRBJ1-1
clone size: -
CDR3 DNA: TGTGCCAGCTCACCCTGGGACAGGGTACCCACTGAAGCTTTCTTT
CDR3 protein: CASSPWDRVPTEAFF

D gene: -
V gene: TRBV2
J gene: TRBJ1-1
clone size: -
CDR3 DNA: TGTGCCGGATCAAGGGAGGGAAAGACTTTCTTT
CDR3 protein: CAGSREGKTFF

D gene: -
V gene: TRBV14
J gene: TRBJ1-3
clone size: -
CDR3 DNA: TGTGCCAGCAGCTCGGGGATCCGCTCTGGAAACACCATATATTTT
CDR3 protein: CASSSGIRSGNTIYF

D gene: -
V gene: TRBV7-2
J gene: TRBJ1-1
clone size: few
CDR3 DNA: TGTGCCAGCAGCTTCAGGGCTAACACTGAAGCTTTCTTT
CDR3 protein: CASSFRANTEAFF

D gene: -
V gene: TRBV7-8
J gene: TRBJ2-1
clone size: -
CDR3 DNA: TGTGCCAGCAGCTTAGAACAGATCTACAATGAGCAGTTCTTC
CDR3 protein: CASSLEQIYNEQFF

D gene: TRBD1
V gene: TRBV6-5
J gene: TRBJ1-2
clone size: -
CDR3 DNA: TGTGCCAGCCTGCCGACAGGGTACTATGGCTACACCTTC
CDR3 protein: CASLPTGYYGYTF

D gene: -
V gene: TRBV6-2/TRBV6-3
J gene: TRBJ1-2
clone size: -
CDR3 DNA: TGTGCCAGCAGTCCCCTAAAAGTATGGGGGGCTATGGACTATGGCTACACCTTC
CDR3 protein: CASSPLKVWGAMDYGYTF

D gene: TRBD1
V gene: TRBV5-1
J gene: TRBJ1-2
clone size: -
CDR3 DNA: TGCGCCAGCAGCTCAGGGGGAGTGGACTATGGCTACACCTTC
CDR3 protein: CASSSGGVDYGYTF

D gene: -
V gene: TRBV5-1
J gene: TRBJ1-3
clone size: -
CDR3 DNA: TGCGCCAGCAGTCCGGACAGCTCTGGAAACACCATATATTTT
CDR3 protein: CASSPDSSGNTIYF

D gene: -
V gene: TRBV6-6
J gene: TRBJ1-2
clone size: -
CDR3 DNA: TGTGCCAGCAGTTCCCAGGGAAACGGTGGCTACACCTTC
CDR3 protein: CASSSQGNGGYTF

D gene: -
V gene: TRBV10-3
J gene: TRBJ2-3
clone size: few
CDR3 DNA: TGTGCCATCAGTGAGACAGGGACAGATACGCAGTATTTT
CDR3 protein: CAISETGTDTQYF

D gene: -
V gene: TRBV30
J gene: TRBJ1-2
clone size: -
CDR3 DNA: TGTGCCTGGATGCGGTTGGCCTACTATGGCTACACCTTC
CDR3 protein: CAWMRLAYYGYTF

D gene: TRBD2
V gene: TRBV28
J gene: TRBJ2-2
clone size: once
CDR3 DNA: TGTGCCAGCAGTTCCCCCCCCCTAGCGGGGATAACCGGGGAGCTGTTTTTT
CDR3 protein: CASSSPPLAGITGELFF

D gene: TRBD1
V gene: TRBV4-1
J gene: TRBJ1-4
clone size: -
CDR3 DNA: TGCGCCAGCAGCTTCATACAGGGGGCGATTAATGAAAAACTGTTTTTT
CDR3 protein: CASSFIQGAINEKLFF

D gene: -
V gene: TRBV11-3
J gene: TRBJ2-1
clone size: -
CDR3 DNA: TGTGCCAGCAGATCTATCAATGAGCAGTTCTTC
CDR3 protein: CASRSINEQFF

D gene: -
V gene: TRBV2
J gene: TRBJ1-2
clone size: -
CDR3 DNA: TGTGCCAGCAGTGAAATGACGGGAGGCTACACCTTC
CDR3 protein: CASSEMTGGYTF